The rows below give T cell receptor beta chains drawn from one sample of a study of cytomegalovirus exposure and HLA in healthy donors. The protocol was immunoSEQ multiplex PCR, while the TCRdb copy is restricted to in-frame clones and leaves out a portion. The sample contains 180,000 or so clones, about four fifths of which appear only once. The sample consisted of PBMCs. These receptors were collected from a boy aged 2 to 9 in good health and CMV-seronegative. Each CDR3 is given with its conserved first and last residue. The D gene is left open where the match is weak. A clone size is listed for some rows: how often the clone was seen (once, few, many), or a class if it is expanded.

V	D	size	J	CDR3	DNA
TRBV6-1	.	.	TRBJ1-3	CASSVAGGNTIYF	TGTGCCAGCAGTGTCGCAGGGGGAAACACCATATATTTT
TRBV7-7	TRBD1	.	TRBJ2-3	CASSLAPETGGATDTQYF	TGTGCTAGCAGCTTAGCTCCAGAGACAGGGGGCGCGACAGATACGCAGTATTTT
TRBV12-5	.	.	TRBJ1-1	CASGEGVEAFF	TGTGCTAGTGGAGAAGGGGTTGAAGCTTTCTTT
TRBV21-1	.	.	TRBJ1-5	CASSNYWAASYSNQPQHF	TGTGCCAGCAGCAATTACTGGGCCGCGTCCTATAGCAATCAGCCCCAGCATTTT
TRBV7-2	.	once	TRBJ1-4	CASRTWGGADEKLFF	TGTGCCAGCAGGACCTGGGGCGGGGCGGATGAAAAACTGTTTTTT
TRBV6-1	.	.	TRBJ1-1	CASSDEAGAEAFF	TGTGCCAGCAGTGATGAGGCCGGGGCTGAAGCTTTCTTT
TRBV20-1	.	.	TRBJ2-5	CSAPSQETQYF	TGCAGTGCCCCCTCCCAAGAGACCCAGTACTTC
TRBV11-2	.	.	TRBJ1-1	CASSPRDTEAFF	TGTGCCAGCAGCCCACGAGACACTGAAGCTTTCTTT
TRBV19	.	.	TRBJ1-2	CASSIDYRGAYYGYTF	TGTGCCAGTAGTATAGATTATCGGGGGGCCTACTATGGCTACACCTTC
TRBV4-3	TRBD1	.	TRBJ1-2	CASSHGSGTGGEYGYTF	TGCGCCAGCAGCCATGGTTCCGGGACAGGGGGTGAATATGGCTACACCTTC
TRBV7-3	.	once	TRBJ2-1	CASSLRLFNEQFF	TGTGCCAGCAGCTTACGACTCTTCAATGAGCAGTTCTTC
TRBV6-5	TRBD1	.	TRBJ2-7	CASIALTGQHEQYF	TGTGCCAGCATTGCCTTGACAGGGCAGCACGAGCAGTACTTC
TRBV7-9	.	.	TRBJ2-1	CASSLKGIEGGEQFF	TGTGCCAGCAGCTTGAAGGGGATAGAAGGGGGTGAGCAGTTCTTC
TRBV2	.	few	TRBJ1-6	CASSVDTSSYNSPLHF	TGTGCCAGCAGTGTAGACACAAGCTCCTATAATTCACCCCTCCACTTT
TRBV5-1	.	.	TRBJ2-7	CASSFEPQGSSYEQYF	TGCGCCAGCAGCTTTGAGCCCCAAGGGAGCTCCTACGAGCAGTACTTC
TRBV9	.	few	TRBJ2-5	CASSVGFGGETQYF	TGTGCCAGCAGCGTAGGTTTCGGTGGAGAGACCCAGTACTTC
TRBV5-1	TRBD1	.	TRBJ1-2	CASSLRAGGHGYTF	TGCGCCAGCAGCTTGCGCGCAGGGGGCCATGGCTACACCTTC
TRBV2	.	.	TRBJ1-1	CASVPGLRGTEAFF	TGTGCCAGCGTACCAGGCCTAAGGGGCACTGAAGCTTTCTTT
TRBV7-9	.	.	TRBJ1-2	CAYSAGDPDGYTF	TGTGCCTATAGTGCAGGCGATCCTGATGGCTACACCTTC
TRBV7-9	TRBD2	.	TRBJ2-1	CASITREDEQFF	TGTGCCAGCATCACTCGGGAGGATGAGCAGTTCTTC
TRBV5-6	TRBD1	.	TRBJ1-1	CASRWYGTAMNTEAFF	TGTGCCAGCAGGTGGTACGGGACAGCAATGAACACTGAAGCTTTCTTT
TRBV6-6	.	.	TRBJ2-2	CASSTTGGGELFF	TGTGCCAGCAGCACCACCGGGGGCGGGGAGCTGTTTTTT
TRBV6-9	.	.	TRBJ2-1	CASSSPGPTGNQFNEQFF	TGTGCCAGCAGTTCCCCCGGACCGACAGGAAACCAGTTCAATGAGCAGTTCTTC
TRBV2	.	.	TRBJ2-7	CASYRDYEQYF	TGTGCCAGCTACAGGGACTACGAGCAGTACTTC
TRBV2	.	.	TRBJ2-7	CASSDDSFGPHEQYF	TGTGCCAGCAGTGATGACAGCTTTGGACCCCACGAGCAGTACTTC
TRBV4-2	TRBD1	few	TRBJ1-5	CASSQYMTGTNQPQHF	TGTGCCAGCAGCCAATACATGACAGGGACTAATCAGCCCCAGCATTTT
TRBV6-1	.	.	TRBJ1-1	CASIRGEGAEAFF	TGTGCCAGCATTCGGGGGGAAGGAGCTGAAGCTTTCTTT
TRBV5-6	.	.	TRBJ1-2	CASSFGRDLGYGYTF	TGTGCCAGCAGCTTCGGGCGGGACCTTGGCTATGGCTACACCTTC
TRBV5-8	TRBD1	.	TRBJ1-5	CASSFSVAGGSNQPQHF	TGTGCCAGCAGCTTTTCGGTGGCAGGGGGAAGCAATCAGCCCCAGCATTTT
TRBV4-1	TRBD1	once	TRBJ2-3	CASGRTEQGFRTDTQYF	TGCGCCAGCGGCAGGACGGAACAGGGGTTTCGCACAGATACGCAGTATTTT
TRBV4-3	.	.	TRBJ2-7	CASSQVVGDWNVYEQYF	TGCGCCAGCAGCCAAGTAGTCGGGGACTGGAACGTCTACGAGCAGTACTTC